This TCR beta chain was captured in a study of Ad26.COV2.S vaccination and SARS-CoV-2 variants (TCRdb year 2021). For the study in its entirety: Donors in the vaccine arm were drawn from COV1001, a multicentre, randomized, double-blind, placebo-controlled phase I-IIa trial testing Ad26.COV2.S in healthy adults. Ad26.COV2.S was administered intramuscularly at 5 x 10^10 or 1 x 10^11 viral particles, either as a single shot or as two shots given 56 days apart. TCRbeta repertoire sequencing served as the tool for gauging how specific and how broad the SARS-CoV-2-reactive T cell receptors were following Ad26.COV2.S vaccination. The TCR-sequenced set comprised approximately 32 samples: around 20 Ad26.COV2.S vaccine recipients, 5 placebo recipients and 8 SARS-CoV-2 convalescent individuals. Trial participants were randomized into five groups of five: low-dose or high-dose Ad26.COV2.S given once or twice, or placebo on both occasions. Throughout the experiments and outcome assessment, investigators stayed blinded to trial group allocation.

The treatment or condition label of this sample denotes: around 19 received Ad26.COV2.S at low or high dose, single or two shots; a few received placebo; per-sample allocation not given. For vaccine and placebo recipients, the sequenced repertoires came from samples collected on day 63 after the first injection. Cohort 1b enrolled around 24 adults aged 18-55 years at a single site in Boston, USA, between 29 July and 7 August 2020. As a vaccine, Ad26.COV2.S was a replication-incompetent adenovirus type 26 vector that expressed a prefusion-stabilized SARS-CoV-2 spike protein derived from the original Wuhan strain. Study-level results and caveats: Comparable non-spike TCR breadth was observed between vaccine and placebo recipients, consistent with only spike being contained in the vaccine. The study lacked the statistical power to compare responses across vaccine doses or regimens. Spike-specific TCR breadth was higher in Ad26.COV2.S recipients than in placebo recipients (P = 0.0014). After vaccination, substantial breadth of spike-specific CD8+ and CD4+ T cell responses was reported. The authors noted that total T cell responses may have been underestimated by the TCR breadth and depth analyses.

The immunoSEQ Assay was the method used to sequence TCRbeta CDR3 regions. After extraction, genomic DNA underwent amplification by bias-controlled multiplex PCR, followed by high-throughput sequencing. The original methods were these. To quantify the absolute abundance of each unique TCRbeta CDR3 region, sequences were collapsed and filtered. T cell fraction was estimated by normalizing TCRbeta template counts to usable DNA, with usable DNA measured through amplification of reference genes found in all nucleated cells. Repertoire TCRs were annotated as SARS-CoV-2-specific by exact matching of V gene, CDR3 amino acid sequence and J gene to a known reactive TCR set. The reference SARS-CoV-2 TCR set was obtained from MIRA and was filtered for enrichment in COVID-19-positive ImmuneCODE repertoires, whereby public or cross-reactive TCRs were removed. Drawing on the MIRA antigens, annotated TCRs were analysed further at the level of specific ORF or position within ORF. Depth was the summed frequency of annotated unique rearrangements, while breadth was defined as annotated unique rearrangements over total unique productive rearrangements. TCR breadth was compared between groups using two-sided Wilcoxon rank-sum tests. The source is immuneACCESS, and TCRdb retained only in-frame sequences with V and J called. Part of the clones is not carried over; for the studies checked, unresolved V genes explain less than half of this, and the remainder is unexplained. For V, J and clone size, that table is used; D and trimming come from the DNA. In all, the sample holds around 300,000 clones, and roughly 90% of those were seen once. 4.5% to 7% of the sample rests with the top ten.

CDR1 and CDR2 (SGHAT, FQNNGV) derive from the germline V gene. The CDR3 numbers 14 residues from cysteine through phenylalanine. Only CDR3 DNA remains: 42 bases, in frame from the first base. V loses 6 bases, J loses 4 bases, and the germline ends lie 15 bases apart. In the case of this clone: Its antigen is not yet known. No base quality information exists; no much larger clone differs at one position.

The material sequenced was peripheral blood, taken in a trial of Ad26.COV2.S vaccine versus placebo. The TCR comes from a person between 18 and 60 years old who received the Ad26.COV2.S COVID-19 vaccine or a placebo. This sequence uses TRBV11-2 and TRBJ1-2; perhaps TRBD1 is the D gene, with 5 bases matching. The CDR3 reads as follows: CASRPALTVYGYTF. The sequenced DNA is TGTGCCAGCAGGCCTGCTCTGACAGTCTATGGCTACACCTTC.